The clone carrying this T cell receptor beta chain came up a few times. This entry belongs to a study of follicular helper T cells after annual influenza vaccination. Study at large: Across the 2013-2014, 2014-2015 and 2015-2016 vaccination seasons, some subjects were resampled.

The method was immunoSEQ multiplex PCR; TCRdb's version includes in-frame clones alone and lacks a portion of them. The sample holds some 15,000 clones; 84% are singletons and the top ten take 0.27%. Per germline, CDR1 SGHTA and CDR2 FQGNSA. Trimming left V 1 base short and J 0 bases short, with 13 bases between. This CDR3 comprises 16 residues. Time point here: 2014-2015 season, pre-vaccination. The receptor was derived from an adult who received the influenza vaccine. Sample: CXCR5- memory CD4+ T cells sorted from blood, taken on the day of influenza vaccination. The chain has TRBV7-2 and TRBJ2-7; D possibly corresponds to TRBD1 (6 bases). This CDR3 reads CASSLGLTGTSYEQYF. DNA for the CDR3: TGTGCCAGCAGCTTAGGGCTGACAGGAACCTCCTACGAGCAGTACTTC.